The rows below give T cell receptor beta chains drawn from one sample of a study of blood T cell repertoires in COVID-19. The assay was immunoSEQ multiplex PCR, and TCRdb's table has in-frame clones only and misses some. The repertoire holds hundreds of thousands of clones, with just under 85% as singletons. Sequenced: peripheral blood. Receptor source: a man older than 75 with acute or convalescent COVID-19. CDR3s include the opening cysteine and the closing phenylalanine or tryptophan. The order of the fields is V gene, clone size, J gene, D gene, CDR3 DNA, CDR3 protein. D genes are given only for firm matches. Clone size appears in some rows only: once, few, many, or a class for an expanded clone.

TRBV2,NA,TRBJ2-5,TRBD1,TGTGCCAGCAGTGCGAACAGGGGGCGCGGAGAGACCCAGTACTTC,CASSANRGRGETQYF
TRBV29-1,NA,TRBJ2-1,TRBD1,TGCAGCGTTGTGGGGGGGACAGGGGCCTACAATGAGCAGTTCTTC,CSVVGGTGAYNEQFF
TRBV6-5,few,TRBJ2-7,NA,TGTGCCAGCAGTTCCCGGGTCAAGAGCTCCTACGAGCAGTACTTC,CASSSRVKSSYEQYF
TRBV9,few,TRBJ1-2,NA,TGTGCCAGCAGCCCCAGGATGGTACCCAACTATGGCTACACCTTC,CASSPRMVPNYGYTF
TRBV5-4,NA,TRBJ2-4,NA,TGTGCCAGCAGCTTGGGTACAAGTGCTCTAGCCAAAAACATTCAGTACTTC,CASSLGTSALAKNIQYF
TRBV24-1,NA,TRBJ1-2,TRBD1,TGTGCCACCAGTGATCGACGGACAGGGTTTGGTGGCTACACCTTC,CATSDRRTGFGGYTF
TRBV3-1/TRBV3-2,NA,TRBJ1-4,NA,TGTGCCAGCAGCTCTGAGTGGGGGGGCAGAACTAATGAAAAACTGTTTTTT,CASSSEWGGRTNEKLFF
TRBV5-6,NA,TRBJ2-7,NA,TGTGCCAGCAGCTTGGAAGGAGTTCCTTCCGAGCAGTACTTC,CASSLEGVPSEQYF
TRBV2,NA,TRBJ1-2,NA,TGTGCCAGCAGTGTACCGGGGACCTTC,CASSVPGTF
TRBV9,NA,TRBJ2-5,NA,TGTGCCAGCAGCGTAGTTCGGCGGGGGCCCTTTTTCCGGGCAAAAGAGACCCAGTACTTC,CASSVVRRGPFFRAKETQYF
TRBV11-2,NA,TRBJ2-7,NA,TGTGCCAGCAGCCTTCTCAGGGGGGCTGTGGAGCAGTACTTC,CASSLLRGAVEQYF
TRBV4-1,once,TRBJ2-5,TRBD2,TGCGCCAGCAGCCAAGATTTTTTCAGTCCCGGACTAGCGGGGAAAGAGACCCAGTACTTC,CASSQDFFSPGLAGKETQYF
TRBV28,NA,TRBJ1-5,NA,TGTGCCAGCAGTTTAGTAAATAGCAATCAGCCCCAGCATTTT,CASSLVNSNQPQHF
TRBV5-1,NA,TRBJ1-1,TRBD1,TGCGCCAGCAGCCCAGGGGACAGGGGGCTGGGCACTGAAGCTTTCTTT,CASSPGDRGLGTEAFF
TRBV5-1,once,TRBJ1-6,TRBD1,TGCGCCAGCAGCTTGCGCCGCCTTCCGGGACAGGGTTCATCCTCCTATAATTCACCCCTCCACTTT,CASSLRRLPGQGSSSYNSPLHF
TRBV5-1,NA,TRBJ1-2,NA,TGCGCCAGCAGCTTGGCGGGAGACTATGGCTACACCTTC,CASSLAGDYGYTF
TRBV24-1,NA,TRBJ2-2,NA,TGTGCCACCAGTGATCCACGCAGTGTCAGGGCCGGGGAGCTGTTTTTT,CATSDPRSVRAGELFF
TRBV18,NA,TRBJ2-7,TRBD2,TGTGCCAGCTCACCAACCGGGACTAGCGGGAGTTACGAGCAGTACTTC,CASSPTGTSGSYEQYF
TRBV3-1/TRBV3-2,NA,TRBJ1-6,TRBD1,TGTGCCAGCAGCCTAGGACAGGACAGATCACCCCTCCACTTT,CASSLGQDRSPLHF
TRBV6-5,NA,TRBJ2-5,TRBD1,TGTGCCAGCAGATACAGGGGCCATCAAGAGACCCAGTACTTC,CASRYRGHQETQYF
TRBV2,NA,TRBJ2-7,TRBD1,TGTGCCAGCACTACTACAGGGGTCTCCTACGAGCAGTACTTC,CASTTTGVSYEQYF
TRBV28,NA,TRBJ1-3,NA,TGTGCCAGCAGTCCGACGCAGGGTTACTCTGGAAACACCATATATTTT,CASSPTQGYSGNTIYF
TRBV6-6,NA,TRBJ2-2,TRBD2,TGTGCCAGCAGTCCCAAGGGACTAGCGGGAGGACCCACCGGGGAGCTGTTTTTT,CASSPKGLAGGPTGELFF
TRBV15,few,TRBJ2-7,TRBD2,TGTGCCACCAGCAGGTTGTTTGGGGGGGACGAGCAGTACTTC,CATSRLFGGDEQYF
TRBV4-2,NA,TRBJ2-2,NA,TGTGCCAGCAGCCCGGGCGGGGCAGGGATCGGGGAGCTGTTTTTT,CASSPGGAGIGELFF
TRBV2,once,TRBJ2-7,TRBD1,TGTGCCAGCAGTCATAAAAGAGGTTCGGACAGGCTTACCTACGAGCAGTACTTC,CASSHKRGSDRLTYEQYF
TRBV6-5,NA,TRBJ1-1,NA,TGTGCCAGCACATGGGCGGGGGAAGCTTTCTTT,CASTWAGEAFF
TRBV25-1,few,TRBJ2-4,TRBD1,TGTGCCAGCAGTGCTCCCCTCACAGGGGTGAAAGCCAAAAACATTCAGTACTTC,CASSAPLTGVKAKNIQYF
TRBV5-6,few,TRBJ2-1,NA,TGTGCCAGCAGCTTCCCGGGACTTAGGGTCGGCAATGAGCAGTTCTTC,CASSFPGLRVGNEQFF
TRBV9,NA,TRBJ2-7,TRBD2,TGTGCCAGCAGCGGGGGTCCCTCAAAATCTAGCGGGTCTTTTTACGAGCAGTACTTC,CASSGGPSKSSGSFYEQYF
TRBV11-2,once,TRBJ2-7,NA,TGTGCCAGCAGCTTCCGACCCCTGACAGTAACCACCAGCTCCTACGAGCAGTACTTC,CASSFRPLTVTTSSYEQYF
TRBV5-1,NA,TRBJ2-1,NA,TGCGCCAGCAGCTCATCCGTCAGAAACTCCTACAATGAGCAGTTCTTC,CASSSSVRNSYNEQFF
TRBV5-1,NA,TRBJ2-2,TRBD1,TGCGCCAGCAGCTCCGACAGGGCCAAGAACACCGGGGAGCTGTTTTTT,CASSSDRAKNTGELFF
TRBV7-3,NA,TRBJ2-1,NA,TGTGCCAGCAGCCCCCGGGCCCTGAGGGACAATGAGCAGTTCTTC,CASSPRALRDNEQFF
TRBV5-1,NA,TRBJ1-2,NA,TGCGCCAGCAGTACCGACAGGCCTCTCTATGGCTACACCTTC,CASSTDRPLYGYTF
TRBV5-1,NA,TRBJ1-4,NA,TGCGCCAGCAGCTTGGCAGGGACAAATGAAAAACTGTTTTTT,CASSLAGTNEKLFF
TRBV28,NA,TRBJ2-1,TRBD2,TGTGCCAGCTCTAGCGGGGGGCCGTACAATGAGCAGTTCTTC,CASSSGGPYNEQFF
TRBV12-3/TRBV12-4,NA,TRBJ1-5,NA,TGTGCCAGCAGCAGTGACAGGAATCAGCCCCAGCATTTT,CASSSDRNQPQHF
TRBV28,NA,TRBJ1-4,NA,TGTGCCAGCAGTTCTGGGGGGGGCGGTGAAAAACTGTTTTTT,CASSSGGGGEKLFF
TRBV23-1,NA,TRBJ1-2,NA,TGCGCCAGCGCCAGGCAGGGTGGTGGCTACACCTTC,CASARQGGGYTF
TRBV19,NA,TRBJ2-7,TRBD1,TGTGCCAGTACCAAACGGACAGGGTCCTACGAGCAGTACTTC,CASTKRTGSYEQYF
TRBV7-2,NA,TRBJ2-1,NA,TGTGCCAGCAGCTCACCGGGACTTCGGTACAATGAGCAGTTCTTC,CASSSPGLRYNEQFF
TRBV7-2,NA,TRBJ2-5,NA,TGTGCCAGCAGCTTACAGGGGTCGGAGACCCAGTACTTC,CASSLQGSETQYF
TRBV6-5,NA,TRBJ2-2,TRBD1,TGTGCCAGCGTAGGGACAGGGTTTACCGGGGAGCTGTTTTTT,CASVGTGFTGELFF
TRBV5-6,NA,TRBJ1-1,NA,TGTGCCAGCAGCTCGAGCGGTCGGGCTTTCTTT,CASSSSGRAFF
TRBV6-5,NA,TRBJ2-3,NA,TGTGCCAGCAGTTACCGCTCAGGGACAGATACGCAGTATTTT,CASSYRSGTDTQYF
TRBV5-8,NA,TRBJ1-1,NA,TGTGCCAGCAGCTGGAAAGGACTTCCCCAAGCTTTCTTT,CASSWKGLPQAFF
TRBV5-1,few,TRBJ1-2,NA,TGCGCCAGCAGCTTGGCTTCGCGGGGCTACACCTTC,CASSLASRGYTF
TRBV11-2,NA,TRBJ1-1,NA,TGTGCCAGCAGCGAACCCGAAAAAGGGGCTGAAGCTTTCTTT,CASSEPEKGAEAFF
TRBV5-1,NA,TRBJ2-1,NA,TGCGCCAGCAGACTCGGGACTTCGGGGAATGAGCAGTTCTTC,CASRLGTSGNEQFF
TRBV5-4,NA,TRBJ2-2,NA,TGTGCCAGCAGCCCTCGGGCCGGGGAGCTGTTTTTT,CASSPRAGELFF
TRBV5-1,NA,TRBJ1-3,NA,TGCGCCAGCAGCCCTAACGCCGGGAGGACTGGAAACACCATATATTTT,CASSPNAGRTGNTIYF
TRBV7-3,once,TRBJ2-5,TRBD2,TGTGCCAGCAGCTTAAGCCTAGCGGGACAAGAGACCCAGTACTTC,CASSLSLAGQETQYF
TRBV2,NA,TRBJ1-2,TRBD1,TGTGCCAGTCGTACCGGGACAGGGGGCTATGGCTACACCTTC,CASRTGTGGYGYTF
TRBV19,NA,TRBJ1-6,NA,TGTGCCAGTAGTATAGCAGGCCGTAATTCACCCCTCCACTTT,CASSIAGRNSPLHF
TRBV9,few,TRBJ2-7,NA,TGTGCCAGCAGCGTAGCGGGGGGCGCCTCCTACGAGCAGTACTTC,CASSVAGGASYEQYF
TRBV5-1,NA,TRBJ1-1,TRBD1,TGCGCCAGCAGCTTTTCTGGACAGGGTGCTGAAGCTTTCTTT,CASSFSGQGAEAFF